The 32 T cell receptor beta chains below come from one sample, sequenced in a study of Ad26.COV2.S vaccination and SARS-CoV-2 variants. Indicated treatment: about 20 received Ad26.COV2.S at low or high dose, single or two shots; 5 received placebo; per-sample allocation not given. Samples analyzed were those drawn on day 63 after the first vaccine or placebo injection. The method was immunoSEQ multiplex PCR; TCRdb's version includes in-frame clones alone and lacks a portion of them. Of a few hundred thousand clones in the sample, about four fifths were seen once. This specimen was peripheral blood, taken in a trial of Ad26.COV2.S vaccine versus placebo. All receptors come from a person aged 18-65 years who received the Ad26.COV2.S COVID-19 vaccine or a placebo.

CDR3 sequence reads: CASSPTGLGTEAFF. The CDR3 bases are TGCGCCAGCAGCCCCACAGGGCTGGGGACTGAAGCTTTCTTT. The chain recombines TRBV5-1 with TRBJ1-1; a weak D match, TRBD1 (6 bases). Trimming shortened V by 4 bases and J by 5 bases, and 15 bases separated the two germline ends. This CDR3 has 14 amino acids. CDR1 and CDR2 (germline): SGHRS, YFSETQ.

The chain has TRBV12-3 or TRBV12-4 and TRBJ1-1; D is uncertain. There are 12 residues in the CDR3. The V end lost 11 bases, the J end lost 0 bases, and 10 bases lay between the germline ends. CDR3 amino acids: CAGVFMNTEAFF. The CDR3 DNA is TGTGCCGGGGTCTTCATGAACACTGAAGCTTTCTTT.

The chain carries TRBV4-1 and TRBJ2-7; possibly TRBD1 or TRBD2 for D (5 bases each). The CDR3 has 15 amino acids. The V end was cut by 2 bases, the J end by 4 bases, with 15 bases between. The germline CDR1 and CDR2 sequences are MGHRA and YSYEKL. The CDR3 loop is CASSQTPGKGYEQYF. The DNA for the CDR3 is TGCGCCAGCAGCCAAACCCCGGGAAAGGGGTACGAGCAGTACTTC.

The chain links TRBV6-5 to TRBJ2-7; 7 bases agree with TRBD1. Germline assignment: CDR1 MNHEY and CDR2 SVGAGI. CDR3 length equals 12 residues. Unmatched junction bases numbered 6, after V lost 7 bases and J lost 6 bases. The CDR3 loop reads CASKIPGGEQYF. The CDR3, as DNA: TGTGCCAGCAAGATCCCAGGGGGCGAGCAGTACTTC.

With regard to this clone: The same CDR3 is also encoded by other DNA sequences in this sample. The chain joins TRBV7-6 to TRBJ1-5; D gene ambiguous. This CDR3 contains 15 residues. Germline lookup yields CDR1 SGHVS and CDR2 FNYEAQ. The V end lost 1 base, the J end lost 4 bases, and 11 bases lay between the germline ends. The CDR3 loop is CASSLGAFGNQPQHF. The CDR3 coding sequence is TGTGCCAGCAGCTTAGGTGCTTTCGGTAATCAGCCCCAGCATTTT. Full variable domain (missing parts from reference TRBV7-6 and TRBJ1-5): GAGVSQSPRYKVTKRGQDVALRCDPISGHVSLYWYRQALGQGPEFLTYFNYEAQQDKSGLPNDRFSAERPEGSISTLTIQRTEQRDSAMYRCASSLGAFGNQPQHFGDGTRLSIL.

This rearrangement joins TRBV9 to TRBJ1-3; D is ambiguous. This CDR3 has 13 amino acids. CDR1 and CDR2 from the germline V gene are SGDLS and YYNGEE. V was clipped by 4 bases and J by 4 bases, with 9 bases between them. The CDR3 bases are TGTGCCAGCAGCCCCCCAGGAGGAAACACCATATATTTT. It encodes CASSPPGGNTIYF.

CDR3 amino acids: CASSPGQGAFTEAFF. CDR3 DNA sequence: TGCGCCAGCAGCCCCGGACAGGGGGCGTTCACTGAAGCTTTCTTT. V gene TRBV5-1 combines with J gene TRBJ1-1, with 11 positions matching TRBD1. The CDR3 is 15 amino acids. J lost 4 bases, V lost 4 bases, and 6 bases had no gene match. CDR1 and CDR2 (germline): SGHRS, YFSETQ.

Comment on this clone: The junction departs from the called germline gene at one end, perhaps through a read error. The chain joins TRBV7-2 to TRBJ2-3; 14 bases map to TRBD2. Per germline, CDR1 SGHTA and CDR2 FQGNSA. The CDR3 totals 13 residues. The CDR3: CASSRGLAGGPDF. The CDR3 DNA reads TGTGCCAGCAGCCGTGGACTAGCGGGAGGACCGGATTTT.

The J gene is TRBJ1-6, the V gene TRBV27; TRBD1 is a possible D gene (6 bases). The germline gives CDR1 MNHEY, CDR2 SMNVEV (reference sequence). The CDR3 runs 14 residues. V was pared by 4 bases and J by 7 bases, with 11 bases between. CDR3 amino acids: CASSSDRSNSPLHF. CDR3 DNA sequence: TGTGCCAGCAGTTCAGACAGGTCCAATTCACCCCTCCACTTT.

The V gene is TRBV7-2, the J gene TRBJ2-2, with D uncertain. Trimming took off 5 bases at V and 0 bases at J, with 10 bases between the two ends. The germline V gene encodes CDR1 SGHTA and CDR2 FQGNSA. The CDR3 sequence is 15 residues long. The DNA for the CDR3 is TGTGCCAGCAGCCCGCGTGGAGCGAACACCGGGGAGCTGTTTTTT. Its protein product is CASSPRGANTGELFF.

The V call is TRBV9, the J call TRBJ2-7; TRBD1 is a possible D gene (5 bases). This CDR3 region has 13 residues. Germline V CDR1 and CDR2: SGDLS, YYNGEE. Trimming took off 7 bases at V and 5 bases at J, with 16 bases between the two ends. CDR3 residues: CASSTGRADEQYF. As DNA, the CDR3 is TGTGCCAGCTCCACGGGCAGGGCCGACGAGCAGTACTTC. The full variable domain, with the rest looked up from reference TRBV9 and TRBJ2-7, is DSGVTQTPKHLITATGQRVTLRCSPRSGDLSVYWYQQSLDQGLQFLIQYYNGEERAKGNILERFSAQQFPDLHSELNLSSLELGDSALYFCASSTGRADEQYFGPGTRLTVT.

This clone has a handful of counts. The CDR3 coding sequence is TGTGCCAGCAGCTTTGGACAGCTTAACACTGAAGCTTTCTTT. Amino acid sequence: CASSFGQLNTEAFF. This chain joins TRBV7-3 and TRBJ1-1; a weak D match, TRBD1 (6 bases). Germline V gene data show CDR1 as SGHTA and CDR2 as FQGTGA. The length of the CDR3 is 14 residues. Trimming removed 3 bases from V and 2 bases from J, with 10 bases in between.

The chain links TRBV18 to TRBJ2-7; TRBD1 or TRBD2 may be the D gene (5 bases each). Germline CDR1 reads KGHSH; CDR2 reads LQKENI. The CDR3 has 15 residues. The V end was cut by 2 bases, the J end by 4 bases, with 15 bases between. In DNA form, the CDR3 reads TGTGCCAGCTCACCATCAGGACAAGGAGGTTACGAGCAGTACTTC. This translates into CASSPSGQGGYEQYF.

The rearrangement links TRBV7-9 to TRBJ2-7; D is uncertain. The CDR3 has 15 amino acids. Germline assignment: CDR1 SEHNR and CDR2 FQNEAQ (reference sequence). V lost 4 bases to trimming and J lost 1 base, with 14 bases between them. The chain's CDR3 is CASSSGVVRSYEQYF. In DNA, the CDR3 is TGTGCCAGCAGCTCTGGGGTCGTTAGGTCCTACGAGCAGTACTTC.

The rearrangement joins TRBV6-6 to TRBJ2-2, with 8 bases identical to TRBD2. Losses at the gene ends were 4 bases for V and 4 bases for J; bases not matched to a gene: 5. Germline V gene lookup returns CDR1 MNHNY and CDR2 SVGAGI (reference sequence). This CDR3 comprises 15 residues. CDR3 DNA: TGTGCCAGCAGTTTAGCGGGATATCGCACCGGGGAGCTGTTTTTT. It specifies CASSLAGYRTGELFF.

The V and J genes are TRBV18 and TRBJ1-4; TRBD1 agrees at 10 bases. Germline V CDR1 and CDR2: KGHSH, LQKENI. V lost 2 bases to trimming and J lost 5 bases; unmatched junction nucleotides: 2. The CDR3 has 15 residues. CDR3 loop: CASSPLGQGNEKLFF. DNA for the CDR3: TGTGCCAGCTCACCATTGGGACAGGGGAATGAAAAACTGTTTTTT.

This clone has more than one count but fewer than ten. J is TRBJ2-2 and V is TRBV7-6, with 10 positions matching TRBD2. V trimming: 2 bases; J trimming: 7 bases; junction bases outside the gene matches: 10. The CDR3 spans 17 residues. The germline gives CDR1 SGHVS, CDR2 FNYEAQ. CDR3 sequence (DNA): TGTGCCAGCAGCTTAAGGGTAGCGGGAGGCCCTGGCGGGGAGCTGTTTTTT. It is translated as CASSLRVAGGPGGELFF. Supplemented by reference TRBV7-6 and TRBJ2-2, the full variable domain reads GAGVSQSPRYKVTKRGQDVALRCDPISGHVSLYWYRQALGQGPEFLTYFNYEAQQDKSGLPNDRFSAERPEGSISTLTIQRTEQRDSAMYRCASSLRVAGGPGGELFFGEGSRLTVL.

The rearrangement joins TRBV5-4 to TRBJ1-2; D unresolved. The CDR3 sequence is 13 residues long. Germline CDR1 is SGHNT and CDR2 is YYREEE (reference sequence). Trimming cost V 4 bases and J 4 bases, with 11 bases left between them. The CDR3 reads CASSVDRSYGYTF. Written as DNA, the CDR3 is TGTGCCAGCAGCGTGGACCGGAGCTATGGCTACACCTTC.

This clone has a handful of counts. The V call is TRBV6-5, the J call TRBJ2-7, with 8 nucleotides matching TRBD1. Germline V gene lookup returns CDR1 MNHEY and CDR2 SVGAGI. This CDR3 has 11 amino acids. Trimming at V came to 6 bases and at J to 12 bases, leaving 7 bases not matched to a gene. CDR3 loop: CASRTRQGRYF. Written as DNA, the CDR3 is TGTGCCAGCAGAACTAGACAGGGGCGGTACTTC.

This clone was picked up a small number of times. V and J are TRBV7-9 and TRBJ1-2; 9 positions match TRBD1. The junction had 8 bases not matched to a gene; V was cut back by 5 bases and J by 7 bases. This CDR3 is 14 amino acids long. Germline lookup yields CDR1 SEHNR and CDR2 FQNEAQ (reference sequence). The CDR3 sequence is CASSQGTGYSGYTF. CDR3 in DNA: TGTGCCAGCAGCCAAGGGACAGGGTACTCTGGCTACACCTTC.

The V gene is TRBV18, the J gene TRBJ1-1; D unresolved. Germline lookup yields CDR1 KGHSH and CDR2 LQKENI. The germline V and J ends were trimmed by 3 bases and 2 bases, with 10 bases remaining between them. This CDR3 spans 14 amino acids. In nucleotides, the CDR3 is TGTGCCAGCTCACCGGTTTTTACTAACACTGAAGCTTTCTTT. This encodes CASSPVFTNTEAFF.

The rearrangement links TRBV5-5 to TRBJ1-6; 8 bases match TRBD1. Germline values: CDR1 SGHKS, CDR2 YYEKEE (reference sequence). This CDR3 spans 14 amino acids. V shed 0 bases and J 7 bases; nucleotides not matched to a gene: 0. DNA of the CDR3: TGTGCCAGCAGCTTGGCAGGGGGCAATTCACCCCTCCACTTT. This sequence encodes CASSLAGGNSPLHF.

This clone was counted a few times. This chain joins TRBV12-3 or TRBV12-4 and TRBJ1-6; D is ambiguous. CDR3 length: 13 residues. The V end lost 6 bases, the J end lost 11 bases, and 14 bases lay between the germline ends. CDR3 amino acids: CASSAGIGAPLHF. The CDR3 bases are TGTGCCAGCAGCGCGGGAATCGGAGCACCCCTCCACTTT.

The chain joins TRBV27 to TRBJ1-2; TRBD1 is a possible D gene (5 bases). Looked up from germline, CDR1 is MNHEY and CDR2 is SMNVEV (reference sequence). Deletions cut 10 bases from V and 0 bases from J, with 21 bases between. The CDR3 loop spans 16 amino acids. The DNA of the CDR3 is TGTGCCATCCCCCTGGGAAGGGGTGCGGCTAACTATGGCTACACCTTC. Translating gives CAIPLGRGAANYGYTF.

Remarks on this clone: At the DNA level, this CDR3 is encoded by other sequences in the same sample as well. CDR3 protein: CASIRGFTEAFF. The CDR3 region has the DNA TGTGCCAGCATCCGAGGGTTCACTGAAGCTTTCTTT. The chain couples TRBV6-5 to TRBJ1-1; no clear D. Trimming took 7 bases from V and 4 from J, leaving 10 bases between them. Germline-derived CDR1 and CDR2 are MNHEY and SVGAGI. This CDR3 region has 12 residues.

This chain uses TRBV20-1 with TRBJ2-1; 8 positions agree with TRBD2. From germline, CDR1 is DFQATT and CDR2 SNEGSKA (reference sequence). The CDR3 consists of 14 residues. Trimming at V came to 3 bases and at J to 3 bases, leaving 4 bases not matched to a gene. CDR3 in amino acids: CSASGGGFYNEQFF. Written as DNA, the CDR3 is TGCAGTGCTAGTGGCGGGGGGTTCTACAATGAGCAGTTCTTC.

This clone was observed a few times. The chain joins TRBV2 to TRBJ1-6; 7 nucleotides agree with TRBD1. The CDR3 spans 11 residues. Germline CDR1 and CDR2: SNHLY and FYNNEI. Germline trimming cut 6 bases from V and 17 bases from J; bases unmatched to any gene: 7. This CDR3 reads CASRVTGFVHF. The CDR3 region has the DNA TGTGCCAGCAGGGTGACAGGGTTCGTCCACTTT.

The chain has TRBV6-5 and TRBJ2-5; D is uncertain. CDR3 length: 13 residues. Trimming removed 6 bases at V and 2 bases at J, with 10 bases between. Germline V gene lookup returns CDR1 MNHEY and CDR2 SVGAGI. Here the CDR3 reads CASSPGLQETQYF. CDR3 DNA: TGTGCCAGCAGCCCCGGCCTTCAAGAGACCCAGTACTTC.

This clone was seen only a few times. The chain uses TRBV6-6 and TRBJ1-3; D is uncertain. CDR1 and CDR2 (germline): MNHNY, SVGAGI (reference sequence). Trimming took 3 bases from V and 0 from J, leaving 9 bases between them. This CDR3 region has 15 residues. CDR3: CASSYSRSSGNTIYF. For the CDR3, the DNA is TGTGCCAGCAGTTATTCGAGATCCTCTGGAAACACCATATATTTT.

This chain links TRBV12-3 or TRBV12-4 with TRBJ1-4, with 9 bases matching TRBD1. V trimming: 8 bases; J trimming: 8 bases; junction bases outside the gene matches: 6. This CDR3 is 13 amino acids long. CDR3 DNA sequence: TGTGCCAGCCGCCGGACAGGGGACGAAAAACTGTTTTTT. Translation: CASRRTGDEKLFF.

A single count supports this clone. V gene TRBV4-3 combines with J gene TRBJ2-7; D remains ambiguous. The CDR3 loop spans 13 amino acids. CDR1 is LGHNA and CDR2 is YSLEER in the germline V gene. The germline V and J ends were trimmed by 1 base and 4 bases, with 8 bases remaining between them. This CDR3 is CASSQGLAYEQYF. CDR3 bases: TGCGCCAGCAGCCAAGGACTTGCATACGAGCAGTACTTC.

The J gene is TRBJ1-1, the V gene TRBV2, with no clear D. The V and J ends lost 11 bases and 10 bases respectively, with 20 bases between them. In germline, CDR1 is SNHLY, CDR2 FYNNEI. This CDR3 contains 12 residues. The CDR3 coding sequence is TGTGCCGGTGGGGAGTCCCGGTCGATAGCTTTCTTT. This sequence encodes CAGGESRSIAFF.